Listed below are T cell receptor beta chains from one sample, sequenced in a study of blood T cell repertoires in COVID-19. The repertoire was sequenced with immunoSEQ multiplex PCR; TCRdb's copy has only in-frame clones and lacks some. In the table there are tens of thousands of clones, approximately 90% of which are singletons. What was sequenced was peripheral blood. Receptors were obtained from a middle-aged woman with active COVID-19. Each CDR3 is given with its conserved first and last residue. A D gene is named only where the DNA matches it firmly. Clone sizes are given selectively: once, few, many, or a class where the clone is expanded.

TRBJ2-3 NA NA TRBV11-3 TGTGCCAGCAGCTTAGCAAGCACAGATACGCAGTATTTT CASSLASTDTQYF
TRBJ1-2 NA NA TRBV2 TGTGCCAGCACCCCAGTCGACAGAGAATATGGCTACACCTTC CASTPVDREYGYTF
TRBJ2-5 NA TRBD2 TRBV5-1 TGCGCCAGCACGAGGACTAGCGGGGGGGCCGGAGGGGAGACCCAGTACTTC CASTRTSGGAGGETQYF
TRBJ1-2 NA TRBD1 TRBV19 TGTGCCAGTAGTATACGACAGGGTCCGGCTAACTATGGCTACACCTTC CASSIRQGPANYGYTF
TRBJ2-5 NA TRBD1 TRBV10-2 TGCGCCACCTCGAAGCGACAGGGGGCGGTCCAAGAGACCCAGTACTTC CATSKRQGAVQETQYF
TRBJ1-5 NA NA TRBV21-1 TGTGCCAGCAGCTATCCCCCCGGAACAGGGGCCTTTAGGGATCAGCCCCAGCATTTT CASSYPPGTGAFRDQPQHF
TRBJ1-1 NA NA TRBV19 TGTGCCAGTAGTGGGCAGATGAACACTGAAGCTTTCTTT CASSGQMNTEAFF
TRBJ2-1 NA TRBD2 TRBV7-8 TGTGCCAGCAGCTCCGTAGCGGGGGGGCCTTCCTACAATGAGCAGTTCTTC CASSSVAGGPSYNEQFF
TRBJ1-2 NA TRBD1 TRBV19 TGTGCCAGTAGTCCCGGGGCAGGGGGCGTTTATAATGGCTACACCTTC CASSPGAGGVYNGYTF
TRBJ2-3 NA TRBD1 TRBV25-1 TGTGCCAGCAGTGGCGGACAGGGTGGCACAGATACGCAGTATTTT CASSGGQGGTDTQYF
TRBJ1-3 NA TRBD1 TRBV7-6 TGTGCCAGCAGCTTAGCGGCAGGGGGGACTGGAAACACCATATATTTT CASSLAAGGTGNTIYF
TRBJ2-3 NA TRBD2 TRBV3-1/TRBV3-2 TGTGCCAGCAGCCCCTTCCGGGGGGTACAGAAAGATACGCAGTATTTT CASSPFRGVQKDTQYF
TRBJ1-2 NA NA TRBV11-2 TGTGCCAGCAGCTTAGGTGGAAGCGTGATCTATGGCTACACCTTC CASSLGGSVIYGYTF
TRBJ2-5 NA NA TRBV6-2/TRBV6-3 TGTGCCAGCAGCCCCGTGGGCCCAGAGACCCAGTACTTC CASSPVGPETQYF
TRBJ2-2 NA NA TRBV7-9 TGTGCCAGCAGCTCACCACTTAACACCGGGGAGCTGTTTTTT CASSSPLNTGELFF
TRBJ2-2 few NA TRBV11-1 TGTGCCAGCAGTACCCGGGACTCACGGGTATCCGGGGAGCTGTTTTTT CASSTRDSRVSGELFF
TRBJ1-2 NA NA TRBV27 TGTGCCAGCAGTTTCCAAGGACAGAGCTCAGGCTACACCTTC CASSFQGQSSGYTF
TRBJ1-2 NA TRBD1 TRBV9 TGTGCCAGCAGCCCACGACAGGGAGAAGCCTCTTACTATGGCTACACCTTC CASSPRQGEASYYGYTF
TRBJ1-4 few TRBD1 TRBV10-1 TGCGCCAGCAGCTCGGACAGGGCATATGCAACTAATGAAAAACTGTTTTTT CASSSDRAYATNEKLFF
TRBJ1-1 NA NA TRBV2 TGTGCCAGCAGTGAAAGCGACAGTTTGACTGAAGCTTTCTTT CASSESDSLTEAFF
TRBJ1-1 NA NA TRBV11-3 TGTGCCAGCAGCCCAGGACAGTTTAAGGAAGCTTTCTTT CASSPGQFKEAFF
TRBJ1-5 NA NA TRBV6-1 TGTGCCAGCAGTGAATTAACGGGGGTTCCTAGCAATCAGCCCCAGCATTTT CASSELTGVPSNQPQHF
TRBJ2-3 NA TRBD2 TRBV4-2 TGTGCCAGCAGCCAAGATTGGAATAGCGGGGGGGCTAGAGATACGCAGTATTTT CASSQDWNSGGARDTQYF
TRBJ1-1 NA NA TRBV30 TGTGCCTGGAGTCAGGGCAGGGACACTGAAGCTTTCTTT CAWSQGRDTEAFF
TRBJ1-1 once TRBD1 TRBV2 TGTGCCAGCAGTGTAGTGAGACAGGGGAACACTGAAGCTTTCTTT CASSVVRQGNTEAFF
TRBJ2-7 NA TRBD1 TRBV2 TGTGCCAGCAGTGGGTGGGGACAGAGAGGAGCCTACGAGCAGTACTTC CASSGWGQRGAYEQYF
TRBJ2-1 NA TRBD2 TRBV14 TGTGCCAGCAGCCAAGAACTAGCGGGGGGCATCAATGAGCAGTTCTTC CASSQELAGGINEQFF
TRBJ1-1 NA TRBD1 TRBV27 TGTGCCAGCAGTGCCCCGGGGTTACAGGGGGCAGGGAAGGCTTTCTTT CASSAPGLQGAGKAFF
TRBJ2-7 NA NA TRBV11-3 TGTGCCAGCAGCTTTCGGGGGTACGAGCAGTACTTC CASSFRGYEQYF
TRBJ2-3 NA TRBD2 TRBV5-1 TGCGCCAGCAGCCCTGGACTAGCTGAGACGCAGTATTTT CASSPGLAETQYF
TRBJ1-2 NA TRBD1 TRBV25-1 TGTGCCAGCAGACAGGACAGGGGGAACTATGGCTACACCTTC CASRQDRGNYGYTF
TRBJ2-5 NA TRBD2 TRBV5-1 TGCGCCAGCAGCTTGGCGGGGGGGACCCAAGAGACCCAGTACTTC CASSLAGGTQETQYF
TRBJ2-2 NA NA TRBV7-2 TGTGCCAGCAGCCGCGGGACTTCGTTAGCGGTTCGTAGCACCGGGGAGCTGTTTTTT CASSRGTSLAVRSTGELFF
TRBJ1-2 NA NA TRBV7-9 TGTGCCAGCAGCTTAAACTCTCGGGGGGCAAGTAGCTACACCTTC CASSLNSRGASSYTF
TRBJ2-3 NA TRBD1 TRBV5-6 TGTGCCAGCAGCAGGACAGGTGGCTCGCAGTATTTT CASSRTGGSQYF
TRBJ2-1 NA NA TRBV5-4 TGTGCCAGCAGCTTGGGAGCGCGGAATGAGCAGTTCTTC CASSLGARNEQFF
TRBJ2-3 NA TRBD2 TRBV7-2 TGTGCCAGCAGCTCCGGGACTAGCGGGGGGGCCATAGATACGCAGTATTTT CASSSGTSGGAIDTQYF
TRBJ1-2 NA NA TRBV6-1 TGTGCCAGCAGTGAAGGAGGGACAATCTACGGCTACACCTTC CASSEGGTIYGYTF
TRBJ2-5 NA TRBD1 TRBV10-1 TGCGCCAGCAGTGAGTTGCTCCGGGACAGGGGACAAGAGACCCAGTACTTC CASSELLRDRGQETQYF
TRBJ2-1 NA NA TRBV5-4 TGTGCCAGCAGCTTGGTCCCACTCGATGAGCAGTTCTTC CASSLVPLDEQFF
TRBJ2-5 NA NA TRBV7-9 TGTGCCAGCAGCTTAGATCGCGGCAACGAGACCCAGTACTTC CASSLDRGNETQYF
TRBJ1-3 NA NA TRBV5-1 TGCGCCAGCAGCTTGGTTTGGGGAGACACTGGAAACACCATATATTTT CASSLVWGDTGNTIYF
TRBJ2-4 NA TRBD2 TRBV5-1 TGCGCCAGCAGCTCGGGAGGTAACGGTTTAATAGCCAAAAACATTCAGTACTTC CASSSGGNGLIAKNIQYF
TRBJ1-4 NA TRBD1 TRBV19 TGTGCCAGTAGTGTACAGGGGTTTAATGAAAAACTGTTTTTT CASSVQGFNEKLFF
TRBJ1-6 NA NA TRBV12-3/TRBV12-4 TGTGCCAGCAGTAGGAGAAGGGAGTCACCCCTCCACTTT CASSRRRESPLHF
TRBJ1-1 NA TRBD1 TRBV15 TGTGCCACCAGCAGGGACAGGGGAAAGACTGAAGCTTTCTTT CATSRDRGKTEAFF
TRBJ2-7 NA TRBD2 TRBV3-1/TRBV3-2 TGTGCCAGCAGCCAAGGACTAGCGGGGACCTACGAGCAGTACTTC CASSQGLAGTYEQYF
TRBJ1-6 NA TRBD1 TRBV5-1 TGCGCCAGCAGCCCCGGGACAGTTAATTCACCCCTCCACTTT CASSPGTVNSPLHF
TRBJ1-1 once NA TRBV12-3/TRBV12-4 TGTGCCAGCAGTTCTACGGACACTGAAGCTTTCTTT CASSSTDTEAFF
TRBJ2-7 NA TRBD2 TRBV10-3 TGTGCCATCAGTGAACTAGCGGGGGTCGAGCAGTACTTC CAISELAGVEQYF
TRBJ1-2 once NA TRBV30 TGTGCCTGGAGTGTCCTACAGGGATTCGGGAACTATGGCTACACCTTC CAWSVLQGFGNYGYTF
TRBJ2-4 NA NA TRBV11-2 TGTGCCAGCAGCTTAAACAGCAAAAACATTCAGTACTTC CASSLNSKNIQYF
TRBJ1-6 NA TRBD1 TRBV18 TGTGCCAGCTCCCCCAAAACAGGGGTTAATTCACCCCTCCACTTT CASSPKTGVNSPLHF
TRBJ2-1 medium-sized TRBD2 TRBV28 TGTGCCAGCACCCGCGGGGGATCGGACAATGAGCAGTTCTTC CASTRGGSDNEQFF